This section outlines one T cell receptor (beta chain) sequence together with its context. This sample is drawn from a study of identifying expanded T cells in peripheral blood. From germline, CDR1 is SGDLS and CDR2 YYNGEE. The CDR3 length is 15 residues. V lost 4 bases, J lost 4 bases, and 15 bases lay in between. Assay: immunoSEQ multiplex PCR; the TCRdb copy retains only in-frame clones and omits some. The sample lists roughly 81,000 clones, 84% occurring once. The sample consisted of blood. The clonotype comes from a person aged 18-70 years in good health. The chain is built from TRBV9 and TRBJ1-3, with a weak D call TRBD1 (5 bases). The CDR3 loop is CASSPREGFGNTIYF. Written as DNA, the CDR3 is TGTGCCAGCAGCCCCCGTGAGGGGTTCGGAAACACCATATATTTT. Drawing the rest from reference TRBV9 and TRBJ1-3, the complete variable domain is DSGVTQTPKHLITATGQRVTLRCSPRSGDLSVYWYQQSLDQGLQFLIQYYNGEERAKGNILERFSAQQFPDLHSELNLSSLELGDSALYFCASSPREGFGNTIYFGEGSWLTVV.